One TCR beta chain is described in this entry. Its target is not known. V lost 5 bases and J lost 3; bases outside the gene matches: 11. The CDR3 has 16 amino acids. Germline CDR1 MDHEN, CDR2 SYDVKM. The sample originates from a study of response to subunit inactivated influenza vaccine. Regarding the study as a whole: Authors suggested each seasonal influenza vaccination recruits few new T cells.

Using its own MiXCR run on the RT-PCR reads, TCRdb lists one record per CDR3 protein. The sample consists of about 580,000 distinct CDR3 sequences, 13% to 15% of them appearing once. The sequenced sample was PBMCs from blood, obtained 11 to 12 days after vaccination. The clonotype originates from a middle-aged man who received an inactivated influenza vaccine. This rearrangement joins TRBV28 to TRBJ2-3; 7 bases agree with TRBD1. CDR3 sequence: CASSLSGRQGTDTQYF. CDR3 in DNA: TGTGCCAGCAGTCTATCCGGTCGACAGGGAACAGATACGCAGTATTTT.